This T cell receptor beta chain was retrieved from a study of OX40 agonist ivuxolimab in advanced cancers. Study background: The dose-escalation cohort was approximately 81% male, with a mean age of around 60 years, ranging roughly 20 to 90. General study points: The average count of expanded clones was higher among CD8+ T cells than among CD4+.

Only in-frame clones appear in the TCRdb table, and some are missing; sequencing was by immunoSEQ multiplex PCR. The data show 65,000 or so clones, almost 95% seen once. V gave up 1 base and J gave up 7 bases, with 8 bases separating them. The germline V gene has CDR1 SEHNR and CDR2 FQNEAQ (reference sequence). CDR3 size: 12 residues. A note on this clone: Its antigen remains unidentified.

The clonotype comes from an adult with an advanced solid tumor such as melanoma, head and neck, liver or kidney cancer. V gene TRBV7-9 combines with J gene TRBJ2-7; D is possibly TRBD2 (5 bases). The sequencing used CD4+ or CD8+ T cells sorted from blood, collected in a trial of the OX40 agonist ivuxolimab. The chain's CDR3 is CASSLGGLEQYF. The CDR3 nucleotides read TGTGCCAGCAGCTTAGGCGGGTTAGAGCAGTACTTC.